A selection of T cell receptor beta chains follows, all from one sample in a study of shared clonotypes between healthy human individuals. Produced via immunoSEQ multiplex PCR; TCRdb's table is partial and in-frame only. The top ten hold around 0.15% of the sample, which has millions of clones, roughly 92% seen once. Sample: naive CD4+ T cells sorted from blood. Every receptor here comes from a man aged 18 to 29 in good health. Each CDR3 is given with its conserved first and last residue. D genes are given only for firm matches. For some rows the clone size is stated as once, few or many, or as a class when expanded; others skip it.

V gene,J gene,clone size,D gene,CDR3 DNA,CDR3 protein
TRBV6-1,TRBJ1-1,.,TRBD1,TGTGCCAGCAGTGTTCGGACAGGCAACATGAACACTGAAGCTTTCTTT,CASSVRTGNMNTEAFF
TRBV11-2,TRBJ2-3,.,TRBD2,TGTGCCAGCAGCTACCGGGGCGGGAGGTTGGCAGATACGCAGTATTTT,CASSYRGGRLADTQYF
TRBV25-1,TRBJ1-4,.,TRBD1,TGTGCCAGCAGTGATTACCCGGGACAGGGATTTAATGAAAAACTGTTTTTT,CASSDYPGQGFNEKLFF
TRBV18,TRBJ2-5,.,.,TGTGCCAGCTCCTTTGGAGGGGGAGAGACCCAGTACTTC,CASSFGGGETQYF
TRBV6-4,TRBJ1-5,once,TRBD1,TGTGCCAGCACTCAAACGGCTAAGGACAGGGAGAACAATCAGCCCCAGCATTTT,CASTQTAKDRENNQPQHF
TRBV9,TRBJ2-2,.,TRBD2,TGTGCCCGTCCCCAGCGGGAGGGAGGAAACACCGGGGAGCTGTTTTTT,CARPQREGGNTGELFF
TRBV10-1,TRBJ2-2,once,.,TGCGCCAGCGGGCGCGGGACAATTATCGGGGAGCTGTTTTTT,CASGRGTIIGELFF
TRBV9,TRBJ1-6,once,TRBD1,TGTGCCAGCAGCGGACAGGGGGCCTCCTATAATTCACCCCTCCACTTT,CASSGQGASYNSPLHF
TRBV19,TRBJ2-2,.,.,TGTGCCAGTACCGTAGTCAGGACCGGGGAGCTGTTTTTT,CASTVVRTGELFF
TRBV18,TRBJ2-3,.,TRBD2,TGTGCCAGCTCACCATCCGGTTTTAGCGGGAGGGCCCGCACAGATACGCAGTATTTT,CASSPSGFSGRARTDTQYF
TRBV5-1,TRBJ2-7,.,.,TGCGCCAGCAGCTTGGAGTTTAGCGAGCAGTACTTC,CASSLEFSEQYF
TRBV30,TRBJ2-5,.,.,TGTGCCTGGAGTTACCAAGAGACCCAGTACTTC,CAWSYQETQYF
TRBV11-1,TRBJ2-7,.,.,TGTGCCAGCAGCTTATGGGAAGGGGACGAGCAGTACTTC,CASSLWEGDEQYF
TRBV15,TRBJ1-5,.,.,TGTGCCACCAGCATGGGTCTCAATAGCAATCAGCCCCAGCATTTT,CATSMGLNSNQPQHF
TRBV10-3,TRBJ1-3,.,.,TGTGCCATCAGTGACTCTGGAAACACCATATATTTT,CAISDSGNTIYF
TRBV7-2,TRBJ1-4,.,.,TGTGCCAGCAGCTTAGTCGGGGGTAAAAGCTATGAAAAACTGTTTTTT,CASSLVGGKSYEKLFF
TRBV4-2,TRBJ2-1,.,TRBD2,TGTGCCAGCAGCCAAGACGCTAGCGGGGGGGCCTCCTACAATGAGCAGTTCTTC,CASSQDASGGASYNEQFF
TRBV5-1,TRBJ2-7,.,.,TGCGCCAGCAGCCCGCGACTATCAGCGGGTATCCACGAGCAGTACTTC,CASSPRLSAGIHEQYF
TRBV14,TRBJ1-5,.,TRBD1,TGTGCCAGCAGCCCGGGACAGGGTTTCGGCAATCAGCCCCAGCATTTT,CASSPGQGFGNQPQHF
TRBV27,TRBJ2-3,.,TRBD2,TGTGCCAGCAGTTCCCGGACTAGCGGGGGGCCAAATACGCAGTATTTT,CASSSRTSGGPNTQYF
TRBV27,TRBJ2-7,.,TRBD1,TGTGCCAGCAGATCCGGGACAGGGATTTCCTACGAGCAGTACTTC,CASRSGTGISYEQYF
TRBV6-5,TRBJ1-5,.,TRBD1,TGTGCCAGCAGTCTACACGGACAGGGCTTTCAGCCCCAGCATTTT,CASSLHGQGFQPQHF
TRBV5-4,TRBJ1-2,.,.,TGTGCCAGCACCACGGACCCCAGCTCGAGCTACACCTTC,CASTTDPSSSYTF
TRBV6-1,TRBJ1-1,.,TRBD1,TGTGCCAGCCGGAGACAGGGGGAGGTGAACACTGAAGCTTTCTTT,CASRRQGEVNTEAFF
TRBV7-2,TRBJ1-4,.,.,TGTGCCAGCAGCTTGACCCGCCAGGGGAATGAAAAACTGTTTTTT,CASSLTRQGNEKLFF
TRBV30,TRBJ1-1,.,.,TGTGCCTGGAGTGTACGGGGCGGGCCGAACACTGAAGCTTTCTTT,CAWSVRGGPNTEAFF